One and the same sample provided the 18 T cell receptor beta chains below, sequenced in a study of neoadjuvant nivolumab and ipilimumab in lung cancer (TCRdb year 2020). The library relied on the immunoSEQ multiplex PCR assay. This immuneACCESS table, as held by TCRdb, lists in-frame sequences with V and J called but not all clones. Of the missing ones, under half trace to an unresolved V gene in checked studies; the others have no known cause. This sample comprises 30,000 to 45,000 clones, approximately 89% of them detected only once. The ten largest clones capture roughly 3.3% of the sample. What this sample's time point label stands for: pretherapy, before neoadjuvant immune checkpoint inhibitors. Sequencing was performed on peripheral blood, taken before neoadjuvant nivolumab, alone or with ipilimumab. The receptor set was obtained from an adult with non-small cell lung cancer.

This chain uses TRBV11-2 with TRBJ2-5; D ambiguous. Trimming took 3 bases from V and 1 from J, leaving 3 bases between them. Germline CDR1 reads SGHAT; CDR2 reads FQNNGV. The CDR3 is 12 residues long. CDR3 sequence (DNA): TGTGCCAGCAGCTTCAGCCAAGAGACCCAGTACTTC. This sequence encodes CASSFSQETQYF. The whole variable domain, filled in from reference TRBV11-2 and TRBJ2-5, reads EAGVAQSPRYKIIEKRQSVAFWCNPISGHATLYWYQQILGQGPKLLIQFQNNGVVDDSQLPKDRFSAERLKGVDSTLKIQPAKLEDSAVYLCASSFSQETQYFGPGTRLLVL.

The rearrangement joins TRBV5-1 to TRBJ2-1, with 10 bases fitting TRBD1. CDR3 length: 16 amino acids. V dropped 4 bases and J dropped 9; count of bases not matched to a gene: 13. Germline CDR1 SGHRS, CDR2 YFSETQ. The CDR3 coding sequence is TGCGCCAGCAGCGCCTCGAGACAGGGGGCTTCGGGTGAGCAGTTCTTC. Its translation is CASSASRQGASGEQFF. Full variable domain (missing parts from reference TRBV5-1 and TRBJ2-1): KAGVTQTPRYLIKTRGQQVTLSCSPISGHRSVSWYQQTPGQGLQFLFEYFSETQRNKGNFPGRFSGRQFSNSRSEMNVSTLELGDSALYLCASSASRQGASGEQFFGPGTRLTVL.

The CDR3 bases are TGTGCCAGCGGTACGGGGTTTAACTATGGCTACACCTTC. This encodes CASGTGFNYGYTF. The chain is built from TRBV28 and TRBJ1-2; D not resolved. V was shortened by 8 bases and J by 1 base, with 11 bases between the two germline ends. This CDR3 comprises 13 residues. CDR1 and CDR2 from the germline V gene are MDHEN and SYDVKM.

This chain links TRBV7-3 with TRBJ2-3; D is undetermined. Germline-derived CDR1 and CDR2 are SGHTA and FQGTGA. The CDR3 spans 11 residues. V was trimmed by 1 base and J by 8 bases, leaving 4 bases between them. The CDR3 reads CASSLKGTQYF. As DNA, the CDR3 is TGTGCCAGCAGCTTAAAGGGTACGCAGTATTTT.

V gene TRBV7-3 combines with J gene TRBJ2-7, with D possibly TRBD2 on 5 matching bases. The V end lost 4 bases, the J end lost 1 base, and 11 bases lay between the germline ends. The CDR3 consists of 14 residues. The germline CDR1 and CDR2 sequences are SGHTA and FQGTGA. CDR3 in DNA: TGTGCCAGCAGCTCAGACGGGATTTCCTACGAGCAGTACTTC. Residues: CASSSDGISYEQYF.

In this sample, this clone turned up once. The genes are TRBV6-5 and TRBJ2-1, with 8 bases fitting TRBD1. V lost 6 bases, J lost 5 bases, and 9 bases stayed unmatched. The germline CDR1 and CDR2 sequences are MNHEY and SVGAGI. The CDR3 covers 15 residues. The CDR3 DNA reads as TGTGCCAGCAGCTTGGACAGGGCAAGGGACAATGAGCAGTTCTTC. Its protein product is CASSLDRARDNEQFF.

The chain is built from TRBV7-9 and TRBJ1-1, with 7 bases aligning to TRBD1. The germline gives CDR1 SEHNR, CDR2 FQNEAQ (reference sequence). The CDR3 runs 16 residues. V lost 5 bases, J lost 1 base, and 10 bases stayed unmatched. CDR3 sequence reads: CASSPTTTGWNTEAFF. In DNA form, the CDR3 reads TGTGCCAGCAGCCCGACGACGACAGGGTGGAACACTGAAGCTTTCTTT.

This sequence joins TRBV9 and TRBJ2-7; D gene uncertain. Germline CDR1 is SGDLS and CDR2 is YYNGEE. V was shortened by 4 bases and J by 6 bases, with 17 bases between the two germline ends. The CDR3 is 14 amino acids. The CDR3 sequence is CASSYTYSLGEQYF. The DNA for the CDR3 is TGTGCCAGCAGCTATACTTACTCCCTGGGCGAGCAGTACTTC.

This chain uses TRBV29-1 with TRBJ2-4; D possibly corresponds to TRBD1 (5 bases). Germline-derived CDR1 and CDR2 are SQVTM and ANQGSEA. The ends were cut back, 3 bases at V and 2 bases at J, with 11 bases in the middle. This CDR3 has 14 amino acids. CDR3 nucleotides: TGCAGCGTTGACGGGCAGGGCCCCAAAAACATTCAGTACTTC. Protein: CSVDGQGPKNIQYF.

In DNA, the CDR3 is TGTGCCAGCAGCTTTGAGAGGGGGTACGAGCAGTACTTC. This translates into CASSFERGYEQYF. The chain combines TRBV11-3 with TRBJ2-7, with a tentative D call TRBD1 (6 bases). Germline lookup yields CDR1 SGHNT and CDR2 YENEEA. The CDR3 has 13 residues. Trimming stripped 3 bases from V and 4 bases from J, with 10 bases between.

J is TRBJ2-7 and V is TRBV5-6; the match to TRBD2 covers 7 bases. Unmatched junction bases numbered 9, after V lost 3 bases and J lost 0 bases. Germline CDR1 reads SGHDT; CDR2 reads YYEEEE. CDR3 length equals 16 residues. As DNA, the CDR3 is TGTGCCAGCAGCTCCCAACGGGGGACTATCTCCTACGAGCAGTACTTC. It is translated as CASSSQRGTISYEQYF. The full variable domain, its missing parts supplied by reference TRBV5-6 and TRBJ2-7, is DAGVTQSPTHLIKTRGQQVTLRCSPKSGHDTVSWYQQALGQGPQFIFQYYEEEERQRGNFPDRFSGHQFPNYSSELNVNALLLGDSALYLCASSSQRGTISYEQYFGPGTRLTVT.

V and J are TRBV7-3 and TRBJ2-7; D remains ambiguous. The CDR3 length is 13 residues. With 5 bases removed from V and 6 bases from J, the gap between germline ends came to 14 bases. Germline V lookup: CDR1 SGHTA, CDR2 FQGTGA. As DNA, the CDR3 is TGTGCCAGCAGCCCAGGACCGCCCCTCGAGCAGTACTTC. Encoded protein: CASSPGPPLEQYF.

The chain carries TRBV5-6 and TRBJ2-5; D is undetermined. This CDR3 has 14 residues. The V and J ends lost 6 bases and 7 bases respectively, with 19 bases between them. Germline V gives CDR1 SGHDT, CDR2 YYEEEE. The CDR3 loop is CASKLFDNDGTQYF. CDR3 coding DNA: TGTGCCAGCAAACTTTTTGACAACGACGGGACCCAGTACTTC. The whole variable domain, remainder taken from reference TRBV5-6 and TRBJ2-5, is DAGVTQSPTHLIKTRGQQVTLRCSPKSGHDTVSWYQQALGQGPQFIFQYYEEEERQRGNFPDRFSGHQFPNYSSELNVNALLLGDSALYLCASKLFDNDGTQYFGPGTRLLVL.

The chain links TRBV18 to TRBJ1-4, with D unresolved. The CDR3 covers 13 residues. Trimming took 3 bases from V and 6 from J, leaving 8 bases between them. The V gene's germline CDR1 is KGHSH and CDR2 LQKENI. This CDR3 is CASSPGLYEKLFF. CDR3 bases: TGTGCCAGCTCACCGGGGTTGTATGAAAAACTGTTTTTT.

The rearrangement links TRBV28 to TRBJ1-1, with 10 bases aligning to TRBD1. Germline lookup yields CDR1 MDHEN and CDR2 SYDVKM. V dropped 6 bases and J dropped 3; count of bases not matched to a gene: 7. The CDR3 runs to 15 residues. The CDR3 DNA sequence: TGTGCCAGCAGAGGGACAGGGGCGGGGGACACTGAAGCTTTCTTT. Translation gives CASRGTGAGDTEAFF.

This chain joins TRBV2 and TRBJ2-5, with a tentative D call TRBD1 (5 bases). The V gene's germline CDR1 is SNHLY and CDR2 FYNNEI. The V end lost 6 bases, the J end lost 2 bases, and 16 bases lay between the germline ends. The CDR3 runs to 15 residues. CDR3 DNA sequence: TGTGCCAGCAGGGGAAATCCAGGGCCACAAGAGACCCAGTACTTC. Translating gives CASRGNPGPQETQYF.

The chain has TRBV30 and TRBJ2-4; 11 nucleotides line up with TRBD2. The CDR3 consists of 19 residues. Germline trimming cut 3 bases from V and 2 bases from J; bases unmatched to any gene: 15. Germline-derived CDR1 and CDR2 are GTSNPN and SVGIG (reference sequence). DNA for the CDR3: TGTGCCTGGAGGGCGGGACTAGCGGACCAATTCCTTTCCAAAAACATTCAGTACTTC. Translated, it gives CAWRAGLADQFLSKNIQYF.

The rearrangement joins TRBV27 to TRBJ2-7; TRBD1 aligns across 7 bases. Germline loops: CDR1 MNHEY, CDR2 SMNVEV (reference sequence). This CDR3 has 12 amino acids. J was trimmed by 4 bases and V by 5 bases; bases with no gene match: 2. The CDR3 here is CASSTQGYEQYF. In nucleotides, the CDR3 is TGTGCCAGCAGTACACAGGGGTACGAGCAGTACTTC.